This T cell receptor beta chain was recorded in a study of blood T cell repertoires in COVID-19. The method was immunoSEQ multiplex PCR; TCRdb's version includes in-frame clones alone and lacks a portion of them. The sample records about 410,000 clones, 80% to 90% being singletons. CDR1 is LGHNA and CDR2 is YNFKEQ in the germline V gene. V shed 0 bases and J shed 0 bases, with 9 bases lying between them. The length of the CDR3 is 17 residues. V gene TRBV4-2 combines with J gene TRBJ1-6, with D possibly matching TRBD1 (6 bases). This receptor was identified in a woman aged 25 to 39 with active or convalescent COVID-19. Material for sequencing was peripheral blood. The CDR3, as DNA: TGTGCCAGCAGCCAAGATCGAGGGGGCTCCTATAATTCACCCCTCCACTTT. Its protein is CASSQDRGGSYNSPLHF.